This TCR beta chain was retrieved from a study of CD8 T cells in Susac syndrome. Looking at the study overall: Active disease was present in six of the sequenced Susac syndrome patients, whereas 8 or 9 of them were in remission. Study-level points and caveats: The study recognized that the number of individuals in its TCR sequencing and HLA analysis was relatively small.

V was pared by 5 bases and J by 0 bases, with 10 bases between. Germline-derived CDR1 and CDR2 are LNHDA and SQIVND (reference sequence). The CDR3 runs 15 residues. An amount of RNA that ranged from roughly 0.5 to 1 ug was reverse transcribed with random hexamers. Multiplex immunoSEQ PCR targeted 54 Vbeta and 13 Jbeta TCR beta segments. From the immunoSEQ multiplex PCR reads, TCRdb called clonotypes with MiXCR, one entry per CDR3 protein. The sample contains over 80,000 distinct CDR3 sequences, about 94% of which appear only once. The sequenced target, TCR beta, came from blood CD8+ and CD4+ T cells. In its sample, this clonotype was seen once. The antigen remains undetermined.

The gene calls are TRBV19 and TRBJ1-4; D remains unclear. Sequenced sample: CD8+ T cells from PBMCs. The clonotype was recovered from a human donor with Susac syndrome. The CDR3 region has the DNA TGTGCCAGTAGTCGGTCCGATGCAACTAATGAAAAACTGTTTTTT. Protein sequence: CASSRSDATNEKLFF.